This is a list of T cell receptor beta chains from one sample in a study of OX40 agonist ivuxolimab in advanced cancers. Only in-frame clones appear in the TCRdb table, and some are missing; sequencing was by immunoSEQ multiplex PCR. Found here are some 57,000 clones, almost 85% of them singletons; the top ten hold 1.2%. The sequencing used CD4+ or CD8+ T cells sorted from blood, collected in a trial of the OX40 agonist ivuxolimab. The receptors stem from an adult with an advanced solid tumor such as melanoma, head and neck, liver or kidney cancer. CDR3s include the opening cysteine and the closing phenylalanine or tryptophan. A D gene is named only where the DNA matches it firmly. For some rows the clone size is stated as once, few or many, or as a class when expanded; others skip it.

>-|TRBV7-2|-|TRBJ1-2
TGTGCCAGCAGCTTCGGGGTTAACTATGGCTACACCTTC
CASSFGVNYGYTF
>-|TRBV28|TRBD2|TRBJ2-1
TGTGCCAGCTCGTTCGGGACTAAACCAAATGAGCAGTTCTTC
CASSFGTKPNEQFF
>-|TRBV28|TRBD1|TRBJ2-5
TGTGCCAGCAGGGGGGACAGGGGGCCAAGGGAGACCCAGTACTTC
CASRGDRGPRETQYF
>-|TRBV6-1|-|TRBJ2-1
TGTGCCAGCAGTGCGACAGTGGGGGGTTCCTACAATGAGCAGTTCTTC
CASSATVGGSYNEQFF
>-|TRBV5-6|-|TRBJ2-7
TGTGCCAGCAGCTTGGGGGGAGTGAGCTACGAGCAGTACTTC
CASSLGGVSYEQYF
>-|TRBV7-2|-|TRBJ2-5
TGTGCCAGCAGCTCTCCCGGGACCAGCTGGAAGACCCAGTACTTC
CASSSPGTSWKTQYF
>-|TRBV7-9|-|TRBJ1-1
TGTGCCAGCAAAACCAGGAACACTGAAGCTTTCTTT
CASKTRNTEAFF
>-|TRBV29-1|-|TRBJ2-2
TGCAGCGTTGACGGGAGTGGGACCGGGGAGCTGTTTTTT
CSVDGSGTGELFF
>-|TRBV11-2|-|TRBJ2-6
TGTGCCAGCAGCCCTATTTCCGGACCTACTTCTGGGGCCAACGTCCTGACTTTC
CASSPISGPTSGANVLTF
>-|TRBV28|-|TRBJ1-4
TGTGCCAGCGGCCCGGTTGCGGCGCCTGAAAAACTGTTTTTT
CASGPVAAPEKLFF
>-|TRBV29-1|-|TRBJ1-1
TGCAGTGGAGGGAGCCCGAACACTGAAGCTTTCTTT
CSGGSPNTEAFF
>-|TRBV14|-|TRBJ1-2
TGTGCCAGCAGCCAAGATCTTTCGGGGGCCTACACCTTC
CASSQDLSGAYTF
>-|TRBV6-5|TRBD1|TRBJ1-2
TGTGCCAGCAGAACCGGGACAGACAACTATGGCTACACCTTC
CASRTGTDNYGYTF
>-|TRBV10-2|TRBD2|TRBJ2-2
TGCGCCAGCAGTGGAGGGGGACTAGCGGCCGGGGAGCTGTTTTTT
CASSGGGLAAGELFF
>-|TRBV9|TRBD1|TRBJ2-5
TGTGCCAGCAGCGCGGGACAGGGCGTCCCCCAAGAGACCCAGTACTTC
CASSAGQGVPQETQYF
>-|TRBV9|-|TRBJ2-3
TGTGCCAGCAGCGTAGATACTAGCACAGATACGCAGTATTTT
CASSVDTSTDTQYF
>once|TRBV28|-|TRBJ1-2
TGTGCCAGCAGCCTACCCGCAGGCAGGGCCTTTTTCTATGGCTACACCTTC
CASSLPAGRAFFYGYTF
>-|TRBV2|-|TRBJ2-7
TGTGCCAGCAGGGCACCTCTATCCGGACTGGAAATCTACGAGCAGTACTTC
CASRAPLSGLEIYEQYF
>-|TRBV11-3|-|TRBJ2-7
TGTGCCAGCAGCGCCGGGTCCCAATCCGGCGAGCAGTACTTC
CASSAGSQSGEQYF
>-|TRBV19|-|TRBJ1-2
TGTGCCAGTAGTGCGGTGACACCGACTAACTATGGCTACACCTTC
CASSAVTPTNYGYTF
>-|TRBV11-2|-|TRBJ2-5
TGTGCCAGCAGCTTGACAGGATCGGGCCAAGAGACCCAGTACTTC
CASSLTGSGQETQYF
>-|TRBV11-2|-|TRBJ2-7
TGTGCCAGCAGCTTAGATCTCAACCACGAGCAGTACTTC
CASSLDLNHEQYF
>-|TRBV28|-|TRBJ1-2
TGTGCCAGCAGTTTAAGCCGAAACTATGGCTACACCTTC
CASSLSRNYGYTF
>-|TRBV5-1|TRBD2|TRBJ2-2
TGCGCCAGCAGCCCGGGACTAGACACCGGGGAGCTGTTTTTT
CASSPGLDTGELFF
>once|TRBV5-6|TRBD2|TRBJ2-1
TGTGCCAGCAGCTTTCAGGGACTAGCGTCGGGTGAGCAGTTCTTC
CASSFQGLASGEQFF
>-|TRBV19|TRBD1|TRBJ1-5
TGTGCCAGTAGTACATTACAGGGGAATCAGCCCCAGCATTTT
CASSTLQGNQPQHF
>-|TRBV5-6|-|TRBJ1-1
TGTGCCAGCAGCTTAGGGGTGCGGGGGAACACTGAAGCTTTCTTT
CASSLGVRGNTEAFF